This is a list of T cell receptor beta chains from one sample in a study of radiotherapy plus CTLA-4 blockade in lung cancer. Using immunoSEQ multiplex PCR, the repertoire was profiled, and TCRdb retains in-frame clones only, with some absent. The data contain around 59,000 clones, around three quarters of them singletons. Sequenced here: peripheral blood, sampled from a patient treated with radiotherapy plus ipilimumab. The receptors originated from a human donor with non-small cell lung cancer whose response to radiotherapy plus ipilimumab could not be evaluated. The CDR3 runs from the conserved cysteine through the conserved F or W. Fields, in order: V gene, D gene, J gene, clone size, CDR3 protein, CDR3 DNA. The D gene is left open where the match is weak. Clone size is given for some rows only: seen once, a few or many times, or a class if the clone is expanded.

TRBV7-2	-	TRBJ2-5	-	CASSLNAETQYF	TGTGCCAGCAGCTTAAACGCGGAGACCCAGTACTTC
TRBV2	-	TRBJ2-1	once	CASMSPVSYNEQFF	TGTGCCAGCATGAGTCCGGTTTCCTACAATGAGCAGTTCTTC
TRBV2	TRBD2	TRBJ2-3	-	CASRELGLAPHTQYF	TGTGCCAGCAGAGAACTGGGACTAGCGCCTCATACGCAGTATTTT
TRBV6-1	-	TRBJ2-7	-	CASSEAGRTYEQYF	TGTGCCAGCAGTGAAGCCGGCAGGACCTACGAGCAGTACTTC
TRBV5-1	TRBD1	TRBJ1-3	-	CASSTSGGSGNTIYF	TGCGCCAGCAGCACCTCAGGGGGGAGTGGAAACACCATATATTTT
TRBV5-1	-	TRBJ2-3	-	CASRQIAASTDTQYF	TGCGCCAGCAGACAAATAGCTGCTAGCACAGATACGCAGTATTTT
TRBV30	-	TRBJ2-7	once	CAWSMDWSYEQYF	TGTGCCTGGAGCATGGACTGGTCATACGAGCAGTACTTC
TRBV13	TRBD1	TRBJ1-2	-	CASSPLTGDANYGYTF	TGTGCCAGCAGCCCGCTGACAGGGGACGCTAACTATGGCTACACCTTC
TRBV9	TRBD1	TRBJ2-6	-	CASSGWDSSGANVLTF	TGTGCCAGCAGCGGCTGGGACAGCTCTGGGGCCAACGTCCTGACTTTC
TRBV6-1	TRBD1	TRBJ1-2	-	CASSDGQVNYGYTF	TGTGCCAGCAGTGACGGACAGGTTAACTATGGCTACACCTTC
TRBV27	-	TRBJ2-7	few	CASSAGARSYEQYF	TGTGCCAGCAGTGCGGGGGCCCGCTCCTACGAGCAGTACTTC
TRBV27	-	TRBJ2-1	few	CASLRGDGYNEQFF	TGTGCCAGTCTCAGGGGGGATGGGTACAATGAGCAGTTCTTC
TRBV4-1	TRBD2	TRBJ2-7	-	CASSQPTSGASYEQYF	TGCGCCAGCAGCCAACCGACTAGCGGGGCATCCTACGAGCAGTACTTC
TRBV5-4	-	TRBJ1-1	-	CASSPAGRAGGDRITEAFF	TGTGCCAGCAGCCCCGCCGGGCGGGCTGGGGGGGATCGGATCACTGAAGCTTTCTTT
TRBV19	TRBD2	TRBJ2-5	-	CASSRIAGGLETQYF	TGTGCCAGTAGTAGGATAGCGGGAGGGTTGGAGACCCAGTACTTC
TRBV29-1	TRBD2	TRBJ2-1	-	CSVAIAGGINEQFF	TGCAGCGTCGCTATAGCGGGGGGAATCAATGAGCAGTTCTTC
TRBV6-1	TRBD1	TRBJ1-2	-	CASSERDRGSGYTF	TGTGCCAGCAGTGAGCGGGACAGGGGATCCGGCTACACCTTC
TRBV5-1	TRBD1	TRBJ1-6	-	CASSLEGTGRSPLHF	TGCGCCAGCAGCTTGGAAGGGACAGGGCGGTCACCCCTCCACTTT
TRBV27	TRBD1	TRBJ1-2	-	CASSLSPITGANYGYTF	TGTGCCAGCAGTTTATCTCCCATAACAGGGGCGAACTATGGCTACACCTTC
TRBV2	TRBD1	TRBJ2-5	-	CASSEQTSGGQETQYF	TGTGCCAGCAGTGAACAAACTTCAGGGGGTCAAGAGACCCAGTACTTC
TRBV15	TRBD2	TRBJ2-1	-	CATGRGGYEQFF	TGTGCCACCGGGCGGGGGGGATATGAGCAGTTCTTC
TRBV6-1	-	TRBJ2-7	-	CASSEMEKYYEQYF	TGTGCCAGCAGTGAGATGGAGAAATACTACGAGCAGTACTTC
TRBV5-1	TRBD1	TRBJ1-6	-	CASSLARDSYSPLHF	TGCGCCAGCAGCTTGGCCCGGGACAGCTATTCACCCCTCCACTTT
TRBV5-1	-	TRBJ1-2	-	CASSLQRDGYTF	TGCGCCAGCAGCTTACAGAGGGATGGCTACACCTTC
TRBV12-5	TRBD1	TRBJ2-5	-	CASGTGQISKTQYF	TGTGCTAGTGGTACGGGACAGATATCTAAGACCCAGTACTTC
TRBV13	TRBD1	TRBJ2-7	once	CASSSSGTATYEQYF	TGTGCCAGCAGCTCGTCCGGGACAGCCACCTACGAGCAGTACTTC
TRBV7-3	-	TRBJ1-1	-	CASSYRASNEAFF	TGTGCCAGCAGCTACAGGGCATCAAATGAAGCTTTCTTT
TRBV18	TRBD2	TRBJ2-7	-	CASSPLGGSSYEQYF	TGTGCCAGCTCACCACTGGGGGGGAGCTCCTACGAGCAGTACTTC
TRBV7-3	TRBD1	TRBJ1-2	-	CASSPNPGQGARYTF	TGTGCCAGCAGCCCTAACCCGGGACAGGGGGCTCGCTACACCTTC
TRBV4-1	TRBD2	TRBJ2-1	-	CASRPLAGGYNEQFF	TGCGCCAGCAGACCACTAGCGGGGGGTTACAATGAGCAGTTCTTC
TRBV27	-	TRBJ1-1	-	CASSLYGGGGTEAFF	TGTGCCAGCAGTTTATACGGGGGCGGGGGCACTGAAGCTTTCTTT
TRBV15	-	TRBJ1-4	-	CATSNRQTTNEKLFF	TGTGCCACCAGCAACCGACAGACAACTAATGAAAAACTGTTTTTT